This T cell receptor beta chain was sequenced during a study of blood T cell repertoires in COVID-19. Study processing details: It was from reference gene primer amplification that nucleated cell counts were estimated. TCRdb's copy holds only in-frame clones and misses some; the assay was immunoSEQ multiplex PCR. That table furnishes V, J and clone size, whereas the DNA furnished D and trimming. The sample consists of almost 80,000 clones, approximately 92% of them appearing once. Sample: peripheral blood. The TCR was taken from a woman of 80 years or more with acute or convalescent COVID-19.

CDR3 sequence: CASSLSTGNVSYEQYF. The DNA for the CDR3 is TGTGCCAGCAGCTTATCCACAGGGAATGTTTCCTACGAGCAGTACTTC. The chain uses TRBV7-6 and TRBJ2-7; D might be TRBD1 (6 bases). Germline V lookup: CDR1 SGHVS, CDR2 FNYEAQ. Deletions cut 2 bases from V and 1 base from J, with 15 bases between. This CDR3 comprises 16 residues.